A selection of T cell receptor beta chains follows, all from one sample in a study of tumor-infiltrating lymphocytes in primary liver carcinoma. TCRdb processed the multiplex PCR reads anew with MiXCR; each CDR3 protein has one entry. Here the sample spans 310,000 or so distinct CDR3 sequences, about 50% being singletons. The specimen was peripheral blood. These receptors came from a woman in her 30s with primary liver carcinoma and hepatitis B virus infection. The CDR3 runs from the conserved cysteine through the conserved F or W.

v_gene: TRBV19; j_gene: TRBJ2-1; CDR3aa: CASSPLRGAGRHEQFF
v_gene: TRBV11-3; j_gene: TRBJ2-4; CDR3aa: CASGPKTVSLENIQCF
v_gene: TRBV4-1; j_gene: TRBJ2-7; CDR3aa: CASSQRTSEAYEQYF
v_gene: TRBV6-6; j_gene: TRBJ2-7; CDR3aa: CASSYFKREAGIEQYF
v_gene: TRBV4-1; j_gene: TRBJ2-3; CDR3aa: CASSPIGFTFDTQYF
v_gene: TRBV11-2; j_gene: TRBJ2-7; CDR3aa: CASRGTVDEQYF
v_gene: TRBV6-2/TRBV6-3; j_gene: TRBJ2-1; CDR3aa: CASSYWPRTAYNEQFF
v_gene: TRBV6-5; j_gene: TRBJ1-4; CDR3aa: CASSSPSIGSGEKLFF
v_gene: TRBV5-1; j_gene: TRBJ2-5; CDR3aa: CASSFGQGGAVGETQYF
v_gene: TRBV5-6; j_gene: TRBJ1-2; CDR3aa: CASSLTDNYGYTF
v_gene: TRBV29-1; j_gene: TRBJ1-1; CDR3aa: CSVKGAFADTEAFF
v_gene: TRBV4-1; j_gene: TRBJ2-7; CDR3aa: CASSQMGAYEQYF
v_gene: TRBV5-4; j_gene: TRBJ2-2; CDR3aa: CASSPRPGTSGTGELFF
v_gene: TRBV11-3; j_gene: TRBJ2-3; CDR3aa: CASSAGRRAFDLSTDTQYF
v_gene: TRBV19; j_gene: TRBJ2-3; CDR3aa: CASSMDRATDTQYF
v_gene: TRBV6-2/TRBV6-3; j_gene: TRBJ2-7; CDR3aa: CASSPGPIYEQYF
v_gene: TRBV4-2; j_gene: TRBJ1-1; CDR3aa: CASSQEVAGTSEAFF
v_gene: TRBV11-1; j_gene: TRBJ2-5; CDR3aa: CASSLPRAPRKRDETQYF
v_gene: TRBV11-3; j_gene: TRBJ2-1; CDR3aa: CASSLSGSGGNEQFF
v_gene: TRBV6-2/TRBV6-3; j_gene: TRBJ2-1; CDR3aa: CASSHSFVSDDEQFF
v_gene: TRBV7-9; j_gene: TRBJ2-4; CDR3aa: CASSWDTARDIQYF
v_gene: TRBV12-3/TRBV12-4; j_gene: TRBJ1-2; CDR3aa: CASSLGPAAGYGYTF
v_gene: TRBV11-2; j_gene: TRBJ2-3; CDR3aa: CTSSQGLTDTKYF
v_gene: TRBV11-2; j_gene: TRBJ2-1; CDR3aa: CASSLRYGTHERFF
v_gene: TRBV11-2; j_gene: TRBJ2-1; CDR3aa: CASSLVEAGSIEQFF
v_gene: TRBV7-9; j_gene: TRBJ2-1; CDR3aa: CASSPPTGSYNEQFF
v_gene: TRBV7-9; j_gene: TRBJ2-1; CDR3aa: CAIDGAGGGNNEQFF
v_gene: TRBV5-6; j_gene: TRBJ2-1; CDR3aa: CASNLARGGTLHREQFF
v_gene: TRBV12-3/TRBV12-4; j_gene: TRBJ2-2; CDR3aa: CASSFACPPGELFF
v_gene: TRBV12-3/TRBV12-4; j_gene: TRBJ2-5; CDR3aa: CASSLGRRETQYF
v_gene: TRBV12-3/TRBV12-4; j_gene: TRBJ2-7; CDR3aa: CASSLVVYEQYF
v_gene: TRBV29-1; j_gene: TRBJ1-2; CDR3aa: CSTRTGSGYTF
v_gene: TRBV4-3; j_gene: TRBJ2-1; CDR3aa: CASSPGLLNALERFF
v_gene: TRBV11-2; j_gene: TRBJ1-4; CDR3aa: CASSLGTRTGGLFF
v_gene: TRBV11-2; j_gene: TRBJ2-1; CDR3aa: CVSSLVGTYNVQFF